This T cell receptor (beta chain) was recovered during a study of CD8 T cells in ankylosing spondylitis. The germline CDR1 and CDR2 sequences are SGDLS and YYNGEE. The CDR3 spans 13 residues. V dropped 0 bases and J dropped 7 bases, with 7 bases sitting between them. Findings and caveats of the study: Significant enrichment of disease-linked clones was reported in matched ankylosing spondylitis synovial fluid.

This clonotype has a count of ten or more. Its antigen is unknown. As the method for making TCR beta libraries, quantitative 5'-RACE with molecular barcodes was used. One entry per CDR3 protein, called by TCRdb with MiXCR from the 5' RACE reads. Here the sample spans about 42,000 distinct CDR3 sequences, 3% to 4% being singletons. Sequencing was carried out using blood, either unsorted or a sorted T cell fraction (not recorded which). The gene calls are TRBV9 and TRBJ2-2; D unresolved. The clonotype comes from a female donor with ankylosing spondylitis or in good health (not recorded which). The CDR3 loop is CASSVVVDGELFF. The DNA of the CDR3 is TGTGCCAGCAGCGTAGTCGTGGACGGGGAGCTGTTTTTT.